The rows below give T cell receptor beta chains drawn from one sample of a study of cytomegalovirus exposure and HLA in healthy donors. Measured with immunoSEQ multiplex PCR; TCRdb has only the in-frame clones, and not every one. The table has 150,000 to 200,000 clones, 81% seen once. The sequencing input was PBMCs. Receptors originate from a woman under 30 in good health and CMV-seropositive. Both conserved end residues are part of each CDR3. Each record gives: D gene, J gene, V gene, clone size, CDR3 protein, CDR3 DNA. D genes are given only for firm matches. A clone size is listed for some rows: how often the clone was seen (once, few, many), or a class if it is expanded.

TRBD1	TRBJ1-1	TRBV14	few	CASSQVARRGQGVVDTEAFF	TGTGCCAGCAGCCAAGTGGCTAGGCGAGGACAGGGGGTAGTGGACACTGAAGCTTTCTTT
TRBD1	TRBJ2-7	TRBV7-2	NA	CASSLVGSGGEQYF	TGTGCCAGCAGCTTAGTAGGATCAGGGGGCGAGCAGTACTTC
TRBD2	TRBJ2-2	TRBV6-5	once	CASILAVTGELFF	TGTGCCAGCATCCTAGCGGTCACCGGGGAGCTGTTTTTT
TRBD1	TRBJ1-4	TRBV14	NA	CASSQSTGANEKLFF	TGTGCCAGCAGCCAATCGACAGGGGCTAATGAAAAACTGTTTTTT
NA	TRBJ1-1	TRBV18	NA	CASSLDQTTYTEAFF	TGTGCCAGCTCACTTGATCAGACAACTTACACTGAAGCTTTCTTT
NA	TRBJ1-2	TRBV19	once	CASSIVRDSDGYTF	TGTGCCAGTAGTATAGTACGGGACTCGGATGGCTACACCTTC
TRBD2	TRBJ2-5	TRBV4-2	NA	CASSRRLAGSQETQYF	TGTGCCAGCAGCCGCCGACTAGCGGGGAGCCAAGAGACCCAGTACTTC
NA	TRBJ1-2	TRBV12-5	NA	CASGGVLGGYTF	TGTGCTAGTGGTGGGGTACTAGGAGGCTACACCTTC
TRBD1	TRBJ1-2	TRBV29-1	NA	CSVEPDRVYGYTF	TGCAGCGTTGAGCCGGACAGGGTATATGGCTACACCTTC
NA	TRBJ2-2	TRBV5-4	NA	CASGVVRAGELFF	TGTGCCAGCGGGGTTGTGAGGGCCGGGGAGCTGTTTTTT
NA	TRBJ1-5	TRBV15	once	CATSTHAARQPQHF	TGTGCCACCAGCACCCACGCGGCGAGGCAGCCCCAGCATTTT
NA	TRBJ1-2	TRBV4-3	few	CASNLAQGRNYGYTF	TGCGCCAGCAATCTCGCACAGGGCAGGAACTATGGCTACACCTTC
TRBD2	TRBJ2-7	TRBV4-2	NA	CASSQVIAGAEQYF	TGTGCCAGCAGCCAAGTGATAGCGGGGGCCGAGCAGTACTTC
NA	TRBJ2-1	TRBV7-2	NA	CASSPNGANSYNEQFF	TGTGCCAGCAGCCCAAATGGGGCCAACTCCTACAATGAGCAGTTCTTC
NA	TRBJ2-5	TRBV28	NA	CASSLLLTLQETQYF	TGTGCCAGCAGTCTCCTCCTTACACTACAAGAGACCCAGTACTTC
NA	TRBJ1-5	TRBV7-9	NA	CASSLGGAQPQHF	TGTGCCAGCAGCTTGGGAGGGGCCCAGCCCCAGCATTTT
TRBD1	TRBJ1-5	TRBV15	NA	CATSPWGTGDQPQHF	TGTGCCACCAGCCCCTGGGGGACAGGGGATCAGCCCCAGCATTTT
NA	TRBJ1-5	TRBV18	few	CASSPGLGRDESNQPQHF	TGTGCCAGCTCACCTGGTTTGGGGAGGGACGAGAGCAATCAGCCCCAGCATTTT
NA	TRBJ1-3	TRBV6-6	once	CASSYRGGAGNTIYF	TGTGCCAGCAGTTACCGGGGGGGGGCTGGAAACACCATATATTTT
TRBD2	TRBJ2-1	TRBV4-2	few	CASSQDLSGGADEQFF	TGTGCCAGCAGCCAAGATCTCAGCGGGGGGGCCGATGAGCAGTTCTTC
TRBD1	TRBJ1-6	TRBV11-1	NA	CASTRERTGNSPLHF	TGTGCCAGCACCCGCGAAAGGACAGGGAATTCACCCCTCCACTTT
TRBD1	TRBJ2-1	TRBV19	NA	CASSAAGTEFNEQFF	TGTGCCAGTAGTGCCGCCGGGACAGAGTTCAATGAGCAGTTCTTC
NA	TRBJ2-5	TRBV28	NA	CASSGRTQYF	TGTGCCAGCTCAGGGCGGACCCAGTACTTC
NA	TRBJ1-4	TRBV14	NA	CASSQDARNTEKLFF	TGTGCCAGCAGCCAAGATGCCAGAAACACTGAAAAACTGTTTTTT
NA	TRBJ1-3	TRBV30	NA	CAWSQQGRSGNTIYF	TGTGCCTGGAGCCAACAGGGTAGATCTGGAAACACCATATATTTT
NA	TRBJ1-1	TRBV10-3	few	CAISDQQGMNTEAFF	TGTGCCATCAGTGATCAACAGGGTATGAACACTGAAGCTTTCTTT
TRBD2	TRBJ2-7	TRBV6-1	once	CASSDPVGATLAGSYEQYF	TGTGCCAGCAGTGATCCGGTGGGGGCAACACTAGCGGGGTCCTACGAGCAGTACTTC
TRBD1	TRBJ1-2	TRBV28	NA	CASRGPSGQGAGYTF	TGTGCCAGCAGGGGGCCATCGGGACAGGGGGCAGGCTACACCTTC
TRBD1	TRBJ2-7	TRBV2	few	CASSGTGSSYEQYF	TGTGCCAGCAGTGGGACAGGGAGCTCCTACGAGCAGTACTTC
TRBD1	TRBJ2-1	TRBV2	NA	CASSRDRGYNEQFF	TGTGCCAGCAGCCGCGACAGGGGCTACAATGAGCAGTTCTTC
NA	TRBJ2-2	TRBV7-9	NA	CSSSSRGQGLAGSTGELFF	TGTTCCAGCAGCTCCCGAGGACAGGGGCTAGCGGGGTCCACCGGGGAGCTGTTTTTT
NA	TRBJ2-7	TRBV28	NA	CASSFNYEQYF	TGTGCCAGCAGTTTCAATTACGAGCAGTACTTC
NA	TRBJ1-6	TRBV4-1	once	CASSQESVETVGSPLHF	TGCGCCAGCAGCCAAGAAAGTGTGGAGACAGTCGGCTCACCCCTCCACTTT
TRBD1	TRBJ1-1	TRBV29-1	NA	CSGTGMGTEAFF	TGCAGCGGGACAGGGATGGGCACTGAAGCTTTCTTT
TRBD2	TRBJ2-7	TRBV18	NA	CASSLDHYSGGFYEQYF	TGTGCCAGCTCACTTGACCACTATAGCGGGGGCTTCTACGAGCAGTACTTC
NA	TRBJ2-7	TRBV27	NA	CASSLYPWQGPSDEQYF	TGTGCCAGCAGTTTATACCCCTGGCAGGGTCCATCGGACGAGCAGTACTTC
NA	TRBJ2-5	TRBV11-3	NA	CASSLESEETQYF	TGTGCCAGCAGCTTAGAATCTGAAGAGACCCAGTACTTC
NA	TRBJ1-4	TRBV7-6	NA	CASSKGLDEKLFF	TGTGCCAGCAGCAAGGGACTTGATGAAAAACTGTTTTTT